Included here is one TCR beta chain sequence, with context. Its antigen is as yet unknown. The data are from a study of T cell responses to AZD1222 COVID-19 vaccine. The study's findings and limits: Researchers report vaccine-associated CD4 TCRs spanning spike, with dominance at 160-218 and 743-854. Spike-specific TCR depth and breadth grew after two AZD1222 doses.

Germline-derived CDR1 and CDR2 are SGHNT and YYREEE (reference sequence). The CDR3 covers 15 residues. V was pared by 3 bases and J by 5 bases, with 9 bases of the junction left unmatched. Assay used: immunoSEQ multiplex PCR; TCRdb lists only in-frame clones, some missing. The table shows approximately 17,000 clones, with about three quarters occurring only once. The sample in question was peripheral blood, obtained 28 days after the second AZD1222 dose. This receptor was taken from an adult who received the AZD1222 COVID-19 vaccine. The chain links TRBV5-4 to TRBJ2-7; 9 bases are shared with TRBD1. CDR3: CASSSATGGRDEQYF. DNA for the CDR3: TGTGCCAGCAGCTCCGCAACAGGGGGCAGGGACGAGCAGTACTTC.